This paragraph covers one T cell receptor beta chain sequence. Antigen: not known. A read error may account for a junction end that differs from germline. Using immunoSEQ multiplex PCR, the repertoire was profiled, and TCRdb retains in-frame clones only, with some absent. The sample records about 13,000 clones, roughly 70% being singletons. Germline CDR1 reads MGHRA; CDR2 reads YSYEKL. The CDR3 covers 15 residues. The data were taken from a study of T cell repertoires in urothelial bladder cancer. Study-level points and caveats: A single clone reached about 2% in benign versus up to about 17% in carcinoma.

The TCR comes from a human donor with urothelial carcinoma. This sequence joins TRBV4-1 and TRBJ2-4; 7 nucleotides line up with TRBD2. Specimen: tumor-infiltrating cells from bladder cancer. DNA for the CDR3: TGCGCCAGCAGTCAAGAAGGGAGGGCTGGGGACATTCAGTACTTC. It encodes CASSQEGRAGDIQYF.